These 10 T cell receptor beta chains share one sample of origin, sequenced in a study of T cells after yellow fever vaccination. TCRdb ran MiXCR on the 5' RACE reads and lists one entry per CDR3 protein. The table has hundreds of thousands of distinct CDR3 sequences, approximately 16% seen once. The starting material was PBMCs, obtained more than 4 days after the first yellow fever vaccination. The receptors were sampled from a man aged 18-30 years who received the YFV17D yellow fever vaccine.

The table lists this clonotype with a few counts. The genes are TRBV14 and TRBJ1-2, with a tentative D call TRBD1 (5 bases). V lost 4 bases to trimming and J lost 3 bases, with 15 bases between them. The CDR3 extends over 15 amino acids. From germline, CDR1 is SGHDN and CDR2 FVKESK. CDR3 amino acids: CASSLIFGGYYGYTF. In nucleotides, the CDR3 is TGTGCCAGCAGCCTAATTTTTGGGGGGTACTATGGCTACACCTTC.

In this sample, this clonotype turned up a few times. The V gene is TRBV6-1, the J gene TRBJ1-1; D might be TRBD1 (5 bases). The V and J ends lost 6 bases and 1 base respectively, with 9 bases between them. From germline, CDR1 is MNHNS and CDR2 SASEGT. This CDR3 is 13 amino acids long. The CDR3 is CASRATGNTEAFF. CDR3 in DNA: TGTGCCAGCAGAGCAACAGGGAACACTGAAGCTTTCTTT.

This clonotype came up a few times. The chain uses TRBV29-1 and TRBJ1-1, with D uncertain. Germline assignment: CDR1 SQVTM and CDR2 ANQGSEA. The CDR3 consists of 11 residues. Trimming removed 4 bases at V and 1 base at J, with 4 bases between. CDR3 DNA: TGCAGCGTTGCAGAGAACACTGAAGCTTTCTTT. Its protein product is CSVAENTEAFF. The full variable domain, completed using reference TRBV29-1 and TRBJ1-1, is SAVISQKPSRDICQRGTSLTIQCQVDSQVTMMFWYRQQPGQSLTLIATANQGSEATYESGFVIDKFPISRPNLTFSTLTVSNMSPEDSSIYLCSVAENTEAFFGQGTRLTVV.

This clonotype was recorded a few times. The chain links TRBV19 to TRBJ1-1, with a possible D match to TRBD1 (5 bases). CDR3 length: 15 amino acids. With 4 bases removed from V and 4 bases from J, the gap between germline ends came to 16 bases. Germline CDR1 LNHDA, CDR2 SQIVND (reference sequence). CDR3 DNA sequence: TGTGCCAGTAGTAGTGCCCTGGGGGTGAGCACTGAAGCTTTCTTT. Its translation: CASSSALGVSTEAFF.

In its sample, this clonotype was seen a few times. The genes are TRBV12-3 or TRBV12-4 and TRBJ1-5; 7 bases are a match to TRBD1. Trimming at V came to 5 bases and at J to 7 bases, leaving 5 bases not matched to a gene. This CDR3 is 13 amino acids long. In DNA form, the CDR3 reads TGTGCCAGCAGTCCGACAGGGTACCAGCCCCAGCATTTT. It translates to CASSPTGYQPQHF.

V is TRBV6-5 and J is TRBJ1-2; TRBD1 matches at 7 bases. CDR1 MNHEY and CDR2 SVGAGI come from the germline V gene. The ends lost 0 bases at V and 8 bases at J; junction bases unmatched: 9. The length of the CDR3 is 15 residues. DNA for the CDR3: TGTGCCAGCAGTTACTCGACGGCGACAGGGTTCGGCTACACCTTC. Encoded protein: CASSYSTATGFGYTF.

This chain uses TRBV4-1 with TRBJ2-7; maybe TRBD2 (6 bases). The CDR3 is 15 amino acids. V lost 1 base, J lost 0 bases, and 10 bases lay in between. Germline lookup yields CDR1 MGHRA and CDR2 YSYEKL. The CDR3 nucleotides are TGCGCCAGCAGCCAAGGGGCGGGGCCCTCCTACGAGCAGTACTTC. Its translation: CASSQGAGPSYEQYF.

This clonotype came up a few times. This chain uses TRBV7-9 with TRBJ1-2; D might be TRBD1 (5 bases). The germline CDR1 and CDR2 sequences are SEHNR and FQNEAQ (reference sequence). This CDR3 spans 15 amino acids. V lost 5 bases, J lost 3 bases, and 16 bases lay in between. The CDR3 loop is CASSPRTSRDYGYTF. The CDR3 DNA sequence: TGTGCCAGCAGCCCCAGGACAAGCCGGGACTATGGCTACACCTTC.

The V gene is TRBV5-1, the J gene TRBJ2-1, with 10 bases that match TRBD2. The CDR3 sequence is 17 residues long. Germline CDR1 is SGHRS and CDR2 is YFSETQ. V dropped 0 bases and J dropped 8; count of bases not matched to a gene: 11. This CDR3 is CASSLGSGAGGLHEQFF. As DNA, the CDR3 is TGCGCCAGCAGCTTGGGTTCAGGAGCGGGGGGGCTGCATGAGCAGTTCTTC.

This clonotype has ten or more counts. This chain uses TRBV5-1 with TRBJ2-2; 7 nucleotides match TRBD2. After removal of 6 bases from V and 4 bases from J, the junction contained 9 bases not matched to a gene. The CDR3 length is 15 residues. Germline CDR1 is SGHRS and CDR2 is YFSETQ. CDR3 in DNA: TGCGCCAGCAACGTCGGGGGGACTGGCACCGGGGAGCTGTTTTTT. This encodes CASNVGGTGTGELFF.